The 12 T cell receptor beta chains below all came from one sample that was sequenced in a study of regulatory T cells in long-lasting Graves disease. Described time point: persistent/refractory GD, antithyroid drugs over 5 years with positive TRAb. PBMC RNA served as the TCR library source. Arm-PCR of CDR3 regions and iRepertoire HTBI primers were the basis on which TCR beta libraries were built. In TCRdb, the multiplex PCR reads were re-called with MiXCR into one record per CDR3 protein. In the table there are fewer than 400,000 distinct CDR3 sequences, around 21% of which are singletons. The sequencing here drew on peripheral blood mononuclear cells (PBMCs), taken when the disease was refractory, from a patient treated with antithyroid drugs. The receptor set was obtained from a female donor with Graves disease.

This clonotype has a handful of counts. The chain employs TRBV5-1 and TRBJ2-1; D is unresolved. This CDR3 comprises 13 residues. V was shortened by 4 bases and J by 7 bases, with 12 bases between the two germline ends. The germline V gene encodes CDR1 SGHRS and CDR2 YFSETQ. In DNA form, the CDR3 reads TGCGCCAGCAGCCTCCTACCCCGGAATGAGCAGTTCTTC. As protein: CASSLLPRNEQFF.

This chain joins TRBV28 and TRBJ1-1; TRBD1 aligns across 12 bases. V dropped 3 bases and J dropped 4; count of bases not matched to a gene: 3. Germline-derived CDR1 and CDR2 are MDHEN and SYDVKM. This CDR3 comprises 15 residues. The DNA for the CDR3 is TGTGCCAGCAGTTTGGGGACAGGGGGCCTCACTGAAGCTTTCTTT. Translating gives CASSLGTGGLTEAFF.

As to this clonotype: A much bigger clone sits one base away, suggesting this may be a read error. CDR3 nucleotide sequence: TGTGGCAGCAGCTTAGGATATGGGGGCAGGGAGACCTACGAGCAGTACTTC. Its protein is CGSSLGYGGRETYEQYF. The chain employs TRBV7-2 and TRBJ2-7; D possibly corresponds to TRBD1 (6 bases). Germline-derived CDR1 and CDR2 are SGHTA and FQGNSA. The CDR3 loop spans 17 amino acids.

A note on this clonotype: This likely came from a read error, as a far larger clone is one base away. This rearrangement joins TRBV3-2 to TRBJ1-1. TRBV3-2 is listed as a pseudogene. CDR3 length: 15 residues. The CDR3 nucleotides read TGTGCCAGCAGCCACCTGGGGCCCGGGAACACTGAAGCTTTCTTT. Its translation: CASSHLGPGNTEAFF.

The chain couples TRBV6-2 or TRBV6-3 to TRBJ2-7; TRBD1 matches at 7 bases. The CDR3 contains 15 residues. The ends lost 2 bases at V and 1 base at J; junction bases unmatched: 5. Germline CDR1 and CDR2: MNHEY and SVGEGT. The CDR3 is CASSYLLDRSYEQYF. As DNA, the CDR3 is TGTGCCAGCAGTTACCTCTTGGACAGGTCCTACGAGCAGTACTTC.

The chain carries TRBV11-2 and TRBJ2-6, with D possibly matching TRBD2 (6 bases). The germline V gene encodes CDR1 SGHAT and CDR2 FQNNGV. Between the trimmed V and J ends, which lost 10 bases and 2 bases, there was a span of 21 bases. This CDR3 is 17 amino acids long. The CDR3 DNA follows: TGTGCCACTGGAGGCAGCGGGTCCGCCCCTGGGGCCAACGTCCTGACTTTC. It codes for CATGGSGSAPGANVLTF.

The J gene is TRBJ2-6, the V gene TRBV27; no definite D call. V was clipped by 6 bases and J by 4 bases, with 10 bases between them. The CDR3 runs to 14 residues. Germline V lookup: CDR1 MNHEY, CDR2 SMNVEV (reference sequence). CDR3 in DNA: TGTGCCAGCAGCCAAGTCCTAGGGGCCAACGTCCTGACTTTC. Amino acid sequence: CASSQVLGANVLTF.

This clonotype was found many times. This chain links TRBV7-9 with TRBJ1-2; the D is unclear. The length of the CDR3 is 15 residues. CDR1 is SEHNR and CDR2 is FQNEAQ in the germline V gene (reference sequence). V dropped 1 base and J dropped 0 bases, with 9 bases sitting between them. The CDR3 region has the DNA TGTGCCAGCAGCTTAGACCGCGACACTAACTATGGCTACACCTTC. Its protein product is CASSLDRDTNYGYTF.

CDR3 amino acids: CASSSGQGPQDTQYF. As DNA, the CDR3 is TGTGCCAGCAGCTCCGGACAGGGCCCACAAGATACGCAGTATTTT. The rearrangement joins TRBV13 to TRBJ2-3; 8 bases align to TRBD1. Germline lookup yields CDR1 PRHDT and CDR2 FYEKMQ (reference sequence). J was trimmed by 5 bases and V by 4 bases; bases with no gene match: 8. This CDR3 region has 15 residues.

On this clonotype: Given a much more abundant clone one base away, this may be a read error. This chain uses TRBV6-2 or TRBV6-3 with TRBJ1-1; no definite D call. V lost 2 bases to trimming and J lost 3 bases, with 10 bases between them. The CDR3 extends over 14 amino acids. Germline assignment: CDR1 MNHEY and CDR2 SVGEGT. The CDR3 loop is CASSYPTSYTEAFF. CDR3 nucleotide sequence: TGTGCCAGCAGTTACCCGACAAGCTACACTGAAGCTTTCTTT.

This clonotype showed up many times. V gene TRBV28 combines with J gene TRBJ2-7; 8 bases fit TRBD2. CDR3 size: 16 residues. The J segment lost 3 bases and the V segment lost 3 bases, leaving 10 bases of the junction unmatched. The germline gives CDR1 MDHEN, CDR2 SYDVKM. This CDR3 reads CASSFYPGTRGYEQYF. In DNA, the CDR3 is TGTGCCAGCAGTTTTTACCCCGGGACTAGAGGCTACGAGCAGTACTTC.

This clonotype was recorded at least ten times. The gene calls are TRBV11-2 and TRBJ2-7; a weak D match, TRBD1 (5 bases). The germline gives CDR1 SGHAT, CDR2 FQNNGV. The CDR3 is 14 residues long. V was cut by 4 bases and J by 5 bases, with 15 bases left in between. The CDR3 region has the DNA TGTGCCAGCAGCTATGAGCAGGGTAGCCACGAGCAGTACTTC. The encoded protein is CASSYEQGSHEQYF. Combining the CDR3 with reference TRBV11-2 and TRBJ2-7 gives the whole variable domain EAGVAQSPRYKIIEKRQSVAFWCNPISGHATLYWYQQILGQGPKLLIQFQNNGVVDDSQLPKDRFSAERLKGVDSTLKIQPAKLEDSAVYLCASSYEQGSHEQYFGPGTRLTVT.